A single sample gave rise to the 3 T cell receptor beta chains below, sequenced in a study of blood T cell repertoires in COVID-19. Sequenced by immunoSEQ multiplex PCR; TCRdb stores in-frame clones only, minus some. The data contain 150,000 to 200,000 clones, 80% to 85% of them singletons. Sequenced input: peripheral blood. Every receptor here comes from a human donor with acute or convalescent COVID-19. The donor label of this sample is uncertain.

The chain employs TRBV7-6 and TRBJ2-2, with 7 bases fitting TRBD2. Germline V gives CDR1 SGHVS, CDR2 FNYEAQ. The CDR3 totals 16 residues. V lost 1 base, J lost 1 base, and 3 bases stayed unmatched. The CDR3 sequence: CASSLGTRLNTGELFF. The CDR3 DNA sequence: TGTGCCAGCAGCTTAGGGACTAGGTTGAACACCGGGGAGCTGTTTTTT.

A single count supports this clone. In DNA, the CDR3 is TGTGCCAGCAGTCCCATCCGGTCACGGTATGAAAAACTGTTTTTT. This translates into CASSPIRSRYEKLFF. The rearrangement links TRBV2 to TRBJ1-4; no firm D call. CDR3 length equals 15 residues. Trimming stripped 5 bases from V and 6 bases from J, with 16 bases between. Germline V CDR1 and CDR2: SNHLY, FYNNEI.

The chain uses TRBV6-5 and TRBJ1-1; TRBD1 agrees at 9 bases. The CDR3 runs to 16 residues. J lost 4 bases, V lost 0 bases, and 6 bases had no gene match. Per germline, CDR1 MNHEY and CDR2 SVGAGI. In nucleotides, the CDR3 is TGTGCCAGCAGTTACTCGCCGGGACAGGGTATCACTGAAGCTTTCTTT. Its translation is CASSYSPGQGITEAFF.